These T cell receptor beta chains were read from a single sample in a study of T cell changes during pregnancy in multiple sclerosis. Generated by immunoSEQ multiplex PCR, the TCRdb table keeps only in-frame clones and is missing some. The sample holds roughly 57,000 clones, 80% to 95% seen once. This material consisted of CD4+ T cells from peripheral blood mononuclear cells, taken after pregnancy. These receptors originate from a female donor with multiple sclerosis, enrolled in a pregnancy study. Each CDR3 is given with its conserved first and last residue. The D gene is left open where the match is weak. Rows may omit the clone size; those that give it use once, few, many or a size class.

v_call: TRBV18; clone_size: -; j_call: TRBJ2-3; cdr3_length: 16; d_call: -; cdr3_aa: CASSPPRGTSTDTQYF; cdr3_nt: TGTGCCAGCTCACCCCCCCGGGGGACCTCGACAGATACGCAGTATTTT
v_call: TRBV6-5; clone_size: -; j_call: TRBJ1-2; cdr3_length: 15; d_call: -; cdr3_aa: CASSYRQGGPGGYTF; cdr3_nt: TGTGCCAGCAGTTACAGGCAGGGAGGGCCGGGGGGCTACACCTTC
v_call: TRBV5-4; clone_size: -; j_call: TRBJ1-1; cdr3_length: 15; d_call: TRBD1; cdr3_aa: CASSLSRQGNTEAFF; cdr3_nt: TGTGCCAGCAGCTTATCCCGACAGGGGAACACTGAAGCTTTCTTT
v_call: TRBV9; clone_size: -; j_call: TRBJ2-5; cdr3_length: 17; d_call: TRBD2; cdr3_aa: CASSVGGSGGLQETQYF; cdr3_nt: TGTGCCAGCAGCGTAGGTGGTAGCGGGGGCCTCCAAGAGACCCAGTACTTC
v_call: TRBV9; clone_size: -; j_call: TRBJ2-3; cdr3_length: 18; d_call: TRBD2; cdr3_aa: CASSPGLAGGRGTDTQYF; cdr3_nt: TGTGCCAGCAGCCCAGGACTAGCGGGGGGGCGGGGGACAGATACGCAGTATTTT
v_call: TRBV2; clone_size: -; j_call: TRBJ1-2; cdr3_length: 12; d_call: -; cdr3_aa: CASSEYLGGYTF; cdr3_nt: TGTGCCAGCAGTGAATATCTCGGGGGCTACACCTTC
v_call: TRBV7-3; clone_size: -; j_call: TRBJ2-2; cdr3_length: 16; d_call: TRBD2; cdr3_aa: CASSFGGGVGTGELFF; cdr3_nt: TGTGCCAGCAGCTTCGGCGGGGGGGTTGGCACCGGGGAGCTGTTTTTT
v_call: TRBV5-1; clone_size: -; j_call: TRBJ2-7; cdr3_length: 15; d_call: TRBD1; cdr3_aa: CASSLGDSLKYEQYF; cdr3_nt: TGCGCCAGCAGCTTGGGGGACAGTCTTAAATACGAGCAGTACTTC
v_call: TRBV28; clone_size: -; j_call: TRBJ2-7; cdr3_length: 16; d_call: TRBD1; cdr3_aa: CASSSPGTGETYEQYF; cdr3_nt: TGTGCCAGCAGTTCCCCCGGGACAGGGGAAACCTACGAGCAGTACTTC
v_call: TRBV5-4; clone_size: -; j_call: TRBJ1-1; cdr3_length: 12; d_call: -; cdr3_aa: CASSHDYSEAFF; cdr3_nt: TGTGCCAGCAGCCACGATTACTCTGAAGCTTTCTTT
v_call: TRBV7-8; clone_size: -; j_call: TRBJ1-2; cdr3_length: 16; d_call: -; cdr3_aa: CASSLDDGLPNYGYTF; cdr3_nt: TGTGCCAGCAGCTTAGACGACGGACTCCCTAACTATGGCTACACCTTC
v_call: TRBV6-5; clone_size: -; j_call: TRBJ2-1; cdr3_length: 16; d_call: TRBD1; cdr3_aa: CASSFKTGGKNNEQFF; cdr3_nt: TGTGCCAGCAGTTTTAAGACAGGGGGGAAAAACAATGAGCAGTTCTTC
v_call: TRBV5-6; clone_size: -; j_call: TRBJ1-3; cdr3_length: 15; d_call: TRBD1; cdr3_aa: CASSLAVQGRNTIYF; cdr3_nt: TGTGCCAGCAGCTTGGCGGTACAGGGGAGGAACACCATATATTTT
v_call: TRBV11-2; clone_size: few; j_call: TRBJ1-1; cdr3_length: 16; d_call: TRBD1; cdr3_aa: CASSLGQGNFNTEAFF; cdr3_nt: TGTGCCAGCAGCTTGGGACAGGGCAACTTTAACACTGAAGCTTTCTTT
v_call: TRBV7-3; clone_size: -; j_call: TRBJ2-3; cdr3_length: 12; d_call: -; cdr3_aa: CASSPSTDTQYF; cdr3_nt: TGTGCCAGCAGCCCTAGCACAGATACGCAGTATTTT
v_call: TRBV10-3; clone_size: -; j_call: TRBJ2-1; cdr3_length: 16; d_call: TRBD2; cdr3_aa: CAISEGTSGGRNEQFF; cdr3_nt: TGTGCCATCAGTGAGGGGACTAGCGGGGGGCGGAATGAGCAGTTCTTC
v_call: TRBV27; clone_size: once; j_call: TRBJ2-2; cdr3_length: 13; d_call: -; cdr3_aa: CASSTRRLGELFF; cdr3_nt: TGTGCCAGCAGTACCAGGAGGTTGGGGGAGCTGTTTTTT
v_call: TRBV6-6; clone_size: -; j_call: TRBJ2-3; cdr3_length: 16; d_call: TRBD2; cdr3_aa: CASSLTSGGPGATQYF; cdr3_nt: TGTGCCAGCAGCCTGACTAGCGGGGGACCCGGCGCTACGCAGTATTTT
v_call: TRBV7-8; clone_size: -; j_call: TRBJ1-1; cdr3_length: 11; d_call: -; cdr3_aa: CASSFNSEAFF; cdr3_nt: TGTGCCAGCAGCTTTAACAGTGAAGCTTTCTTT
v_call: TRBV7-2; clone_size: -; j_call: TRBJ2-3; cdr3_length: 15; d_call: TRBD2; cdr3_aa: CASSLEAGGSDTQYF; cdr3_nt: TGTGCCAGCAGCTTAGAAGCGGGGGGCTCAGATACGCAGTATTTT
v_call: TRBV9; clone_size: -; j_call: TRBJ1-4; cdr3_length: 14; d_call: -; cdr3_aa: CASSLSTTNEKLFF; cdr3_nt: TGTGCCAGCAGCCTGTCTACAACTAATGAAAAACTGTTTTTT
v_call: TRBV18; clone_size: -; j_call: TRBJ1-1; cdr3_length: 16; d_call: -; cdr3_aa: CASSPPGISRGTEAFF; cdr3_nt: TGTGCCAGCTCACCACCGGGCATATCTAGGGGAACTGAAGCTTTCTTT
v_call: TRBV7-9; clone_size: -; j_call: TRBJ1-5; cdr3_length: 17; d_call: TRBD1; cdr3_aa: CASSLAAGTGGNQPQHF; cdr3_nt: TGTGCCAGCAGCTTAGCCGCCGGGACAGGGGGAAATCAGCCCCAGCATTTT
v_call: TRBV30; clone_size: -; j_call: TRBJ1-5; cdr3_length: 17; d_call: -; cdr3_aa: CAWSSWREGALGQPQHF; cdr3_nt: TGTGCCTGGAGTTCCTGGCGTGAAGGGGCGCTTGGTCAGCCCCAGCATTTT
v_call: TRBV18; clone_size: -; j_call: TRBJ1-6; cdr3_length: 15; d_call: TRBD1; cdr3_aa: CASSPMTGEGSPLHF; cdr3_nt: TGTGCCAGCTCACCCATGACAGGGGAGGGTTCACCCCTCCACTTT
v_call: TRBV11-3; clone_size: -; j_call: TRBJ2-2; cdr3_length: 13; d_call: TRBD1; cdr3_aa: CASSFRGPGELFF; cdr3_nt: TGTGCCAGCAGCTTCAGGGGGCCCGGGGAGCTGTTTTTT
v_call: TRBV9; clone_size: -; j_call: TRBJ2-3; cdr3_length: 16; d_call: -; cdr3_aa: CASSSGLGRNTDTQYF; cdr3_nt: TGTGCCAGCAGCTCCGGACTGGGAAGAAACACAGATACGCAGTATTTT
v_call: TRBV6-1; clone_size: -; j_call: TRBJ1-4; cdr3_length: 14; d_call: -; cdr3_aa: CASGLQEAVEKLFF; cdr3_nt: TGTGCCAGCGGACTCCAGGAGGCCGTCGAAAAACTGTTTTTT
v_call: TRBV6-5; clone_size: -; j_call: TRBJ1-2; cdr3_length: 16; d_call: -; cdr3_aa: CASSYSSREPYYGYTF; cdr3_nt: TGTGCCAGCAGTTACTCGTCCAGGGAACCATACTATGGCTACACCTTC
v_call: TRBV4-3; clone_size: -; j_call: TRBJ2-7; cdr3_length: 17; d_call: TRBD1; cdr3_aa: CASSQDLMDRITYEQYF; cdr3_nt: TGCGCCAGCAGCCAAGATCTAATGGACAGGATCACATACGAGCAGTACTTC
v_call: TRBV30; clone_size: few; j_call: TRBJ1-1; cdr3_length: 13; d_call: -; cdr3_aa: CAWTRQANTEAFF; cdr3_nt: TGTGCCTGGACCAGACAGGCGAACACTGAAGCTTTCTTT
v_call: TRBV7-2; clone_size: -; j_call: TRBJ2-7; cdr3_length: 14; d_call: -; cdr3_aa: CASSPSPGRYEQYF; cdr3_nt: TGTGCCAGCAGCCCCTCGCCAGGGAGGTACGAGCAGTACTTC
v_call: TRBV7-3; clone_size: -; j_call: TRBJ2-3; cdr3_length: 14; d_call: TRBD2; cdr3_aa: CASSGLAGADTQYF; cdr3_nt: TGTGCCAGCAGCGGACTAGCGGGGGCAGATACGCAGTATTTT
v_call: TRBV29-1; clone_size: -; j_call: TRBJ2-3; cdr3_length: 14; d_call: -; cdr3_aa: CSAGRGASTDTQYF; cdr3_nt: TGCAGCGCCGGCCGGGGGGCGAGCACAGATACGCAGTATTTT
v_call: TRBV28; clone_size: -; j_call: TRBJ1-5; cdr3_length: 15; d_call: -; cdr3_aa: CASSLGGSGNQPQHF; cdr3_nt: TGTGCCAGCAGTTTAGGGGGCAGCGGCAATCAGCCCCAGCATTTT
v_call: TRBV30; clone_size: -; j_call: TRBJ1-3; cdr3_length: 10; d_call: -; cdr3_aa: CAWGSGTIYF; cdr3_nt: TGTGCCTGGGGCAGTGGCACCATATATTTT
v_call: TRBV5-6; clone_size: -; j_call: TRBJ1-2; cdr3_length: 14; d_call: TRBD1; cdr3_aa: CASSFTGTGYGYTF; cdr3_nt: TGTGCCAGCAGCTTTACCGGGACAGGCTATGGCTACACCTTC
v_call: TRBV27; clone_size: -; j_call: TRBJ1-1; cdr3_length: 13; d_call: -; cdr3_aa: CATATRAGTEAFF; cdr3_nt: TGTGCCACCGCGACCAGGGCAGGCACTGAAGCTTTCTTT
v_call: TRBV6-5; clone_size: once; j_call: TRBJ1-1; cdr3_length: 15; d_call: -; cdr3_aa: CASSLGRGRGTEAFF; cdr3_nt: TGTGCCAGCAGCCTCGGGAGGGGTCGCGGGACTGAAGCTTTCTTT
v_call: TRBV7-3; clone_size: -; j_call: TRBJ1-1; cdr3_length: 15; d_call: -; cdr3_aa: CASSLGGAGFTEAFF; cdr3_nt: TGTGCCAGCAGCTTAGGCGGGGCTGGTTTCACTGAAGCTTTCTTT
v_call: TRBV2; clone_size: once; j_call: TRBJ2-1; cdr3_length: 11; d_call: -; cdr3_aa: CASTVGGEQFF; cdr3_nt: TGTGCCAGCACGGTAGGGGGTGAGCAGTTCTTC
v_call: TRBV15; clone_size: -; j_call: TRBJ1-2; cdr3_length: 14; d_call: -; cdr3_aa: CATSRAQTNYGYTF; cdr3_nt: TGTGCCACCAGCAGAGCTCAGACTAACTATGGCTACACCTTC
v_call: TRBV7-2; clone_size: -; j_call: TRBJ1-1; cdr3_length: 15; d_call: TRBD1; cdr3_aa: CASSGRGTGSTEAFF; cdr3_nt: TGTGCCAGCAGCGGCAGGGGGACAGGGAGTACTGAAGCTTTCTTT
v_call: TRBV6-6; clone_size: -; j_call: TRBJ1-6; cdr3_length: 14; d_call: TRBD1; cdr3_aa: CASRTGAHNSPLHF; cdr3_nt: TGTGCCAGCAGAACAGGGGCCCATAATTCACCCCTCCACTTT
v_call: TRBV6-5; clone_size: -; j_call: TRBJ1-2; cdr3_length: 13; d_call: -; cdr3_aa: CASRGVPNYGYAF; cdr3_nt: TGTGCCAGCAGAGGGGTCCCTAACTATGGCTACGCCTTC
v_call: TRBV4-2; clone_size: -; j_call: TRBJ1-2; cdr3_length: 15; d_call: TRBD1; cdr3_aa: CASSRTGTDNYGYTF; cdr3_nt: TGTGCCAGCAGCCGTACCGGGACAGATAACTATGGCTACACCTTC
v_call: TRBV18; clone_size: -; j_call: TRBJ2-1; cdr3_length: 15; d_call: TRBD2; cdr3_aa: CASSMGLAGEREQFF; cdr3_nt: TGTGCCAGCTCAATGGGACTAGCGGGGGAACGGGAGCAGTTCTTC
v_call: TRBV7-2; clone_size: -; j_call: TRBJ1-2; cdr3_length: 15; d_call: TRBD1; cdr3_aa: CASSLRTGVDYGYTF; cdr3_nt: TGTGCCAGCAGCTTAAGGACAGGGGTTGACTATGGCTACACCTTC
v_call: TRBV7-3; clone_size: -; j_call: TRBJ1-1; cdr3_length: 18; d_call: -; cdr3_aa: CASSLNDSPGRGGTEAFF; cdr3_nt: TGTGCCAGCAGCTTAAACGATTCCCCAGGACGGGGGGGCACTGAAGCTTTCTTT
v_call: TRBV19; clone_size: -; j_call: TRBJ1-2; cdr3_length: 13; d_call: -; cdr3_aa: CASSHTGIYGYTF; cdr3_nt: TGTGCCAGTAGCCATACAGGGATCTATGGCTACACCTTC
v_call: TRBV25-1; clone_size: -; j_call: TRBJ1-2; cdr3_length: 15; d_call: TRBD1; cdr3_aa: CASSDGTGFGYGYTF; cdr3_nt: TGTGCCAGCAGTGACGGGACAGGGTTTGGCTATGGCTACACCTTC
v_call: TRBV5-4; clone_size: -; j_call: TRBJ2-5; cdr3_length: 15; d_call: -; cdr3_aa: CASSWGEARTETQYF; cdr3_nt: TGTGCCAGCAGCTGGGGGGAGGCTCGGACGGAGACCCAGTACTTC